These 15 T cell receptor beta chains share one sample of origin, sequenced in a study of blood T cell repertoires in COVID-19. Data came from immunoSEQ multiplex PCR; TCRdb stores just in-frame clones and leaves some out. In the table there are about 74,000 clones, roughly 90% of which are singletons. Sequenced: peripheral blood. The origin of the receptors is a man aged 65-85 years with active or convalescent COVID-19.

In this sample, this clone turned up once. This chain uses TRBV2 with TRBJ2-2, with 8 bases aligning to TRBD1. This CDR3 contains 13 residues. CDR1 and CDR2 from the germline V gene are SNHLY and FYNNEI. After removal of 6 bases from V and 7 bases from J, the junction contained 4 bases not matched to a gene. CDR3 sequence: CASRKGQGGELFF. For the CDR3, the DNA is TGTGCCAGCAGGAAAGGACAGGGCGGGGAGCTGTTTTTT.

The rearrangement links TRBV2 to TRBJ1-1; 7 nucleotides align to TRBD1. Germline CDR1 is SNHLY and CDR2 is FYNNEI. This CDR3 spans 13 amino acids. The junction had 9 bases not matched to a gene; V was cut back by 5 bases and J by 9 bases. The CDR3 here is CASSSRGQRKAFF. CDR3 nucleotide sequence: TGTGCCAGCAGTTCTCGGGGACAGCGGAAAGCTTTCTTT.

This chain uses TRBV15 with TRBJ2-7, with TRBD1 matching 12 bases. The CDR3 is 15 residues long. Unmatched junction bases numbered 7, after V lost 5 bases and J lost 5 bases. Germline V gives CDR1 LNHNV, CDR2 YYDKDF (reference sequence). Here the CDR3 reads CATSWPGQGANEQYF. The CDR3 DNA sequence: TGTGCCACCAGCTGGCCGGGACAGGGGGCAAACGAGCAGTACTTC.

The genes are TRBV28 and TRBJ1-2; tentatively, D is TRBD1 (5 bases). The CDR3 runs 16 residues. V gave up 5 bases and J gave up 5 bases, with 21 bases separating them. The germline V gene encodes CDR1 MDHEN and CDR2 SYDVKM. Here the CDR3 DNA reads TGTGCCAGCAGTGATATTGACCAGGGAGGTGGGTATGGCTACACCTTC. Translation gives CASSDIDQGGGYGYTF.

The sample holds a few counts of this clone. The chain uses TRBV6-6 and TRBJ2-7, with unresolved D. V lost 4 bases and J lost 4, with 11 bases in between. Germline V gene data show CDR1 as MNHNY and CDR2 as SVGAGI (reference sequence). This CDR3 is 13 amino acids long. The CDR3 loop is CASSSQPEYEQYF. CDR3 nucleotides: TGTGCCAGCAGTTCCCAACCGGAGTACGAGCAGTACTTC.

This rearrangement joins TRBV7-2 to TRBJ2-1, with D possibly matching TRBD2 (6 bases). Germline CDR1 reads SGHTA; CDR2 reads FQGNSA. CDR3 length equals 15 residues. V gave up 5 bases and J gave up 9 bases, with 20 bases separating them. The CDR3: CASSLADSGGSEQFF. CDR3 nucleotides: TGTGCCAGCAGCCTCGCTGATAGCGGTGGCAGTGAGCAGTTCTTC.

The gene calls are TRBV7-2 and TRBJ1-4, with unresolved D. This CDR3 has 17 residues. Trimming pared 4 bases from V and 0 bases from J, leaving 15 bases between. Germline CDR1 reads SGHTA; CDR2 reads FQGNSA. The CDR3 sequence is CASSSQAVTATNEKLFF. CDR3 bases: TGTGCCAGCAGCTCACAAGCCGTTACAGCAACTAATGAAAAACTGTTTTTT. Using reference TRBV7-2 and TRBJ1-4 for the parts outside the CDR3, the full variable domain is GAGVSQSPSNKVTEKGKDVELRCDPISGHTALYWYRQSLGQGLEFLIYFQGNSAPDKSGLPSDRFSAERTGGSVSTLTIQRTQQEDSAVYLCASSSQAVTATNEKLFFGSGTQLSVL.

This chain connects TRBV10-3 to TRBJ2-7, with 11 bases fitting TRBD2. The DNA matches TRBJ2-5 better at its end, which makes the J call doubtful. This CDR3 has 13 residues. CDR1 and CDR2 from the germline V gene are ENHRY and SYGVKD. Here the CDR3 reads CAISVGTSGTQYF. The CDR3 region has the DNA TGTGCCATCAGTGTGGGGACTAGCGGGACCCAGTACTTC.

This clone is a singleton in its sample. V usage is TRBV5-1 and J usage is TRBJ2-2; 10 nucleotides align to TRBD2. V was pared by 2 bases and J by 4 bases, with 5 bases of the junction left unmatched. This CDR3 comprises 16 residues. Germline V CDR1 and CDR2: SGHRS, YFSETQ. The CDR3 is CASSFWVAGGTGELFF. CDR3 DNA sequence: TGCGCCAGCAGCTTTTGGGTAGCGGGAGGCACCGGGGAGCTGTTTTTT.

J is TRBJ1-4 and V is TRBV28; D not certain. V was pared by 5 bases and J by 5 bases, with 6 bases between. Germline-derived CDR1 and CDR2 are MDHEN and SYDVKM. The CDR3 length is 12 residues. CDR3 in amino acids: CASSVSNEKLFF. The DNA of the CDR3 is TGTGCCAGCAGTGTGAGCAATGAAAAACTGTTTTTT.

The rearrangement joins TRBV14 to TRBJ2-7, with 9 bases that match TRBD1. After removal of 4 bases from V and 5 bases from J, the junction contained 12 bases not matched to a gene. Germline loops: CDR1 SGHDN, CDR2 FVKESK. The CDR3 is 16 residues long. The CDR3 protein is CASSLQTGTGLNEQYF. The CDR3 DNA follows: TGTGCCAGCAGCCTTCAGACCGGGACAGGGCTAAACGAGCAGTACTTC.

The V and J genes are TRBV19 and TRBJ2-7; 15 bases are a match to TRBD2. There are 16 residues in the CDR3. Losses at the gene ends were 6 bases for V and 1 base for J; bases not matched to a gene: 4. CDR1 is LNHDA and CDR2 is SQIVND in the germline V gene (reference sequence). This CDR3 is CASRGGLAGGSYEQYF. CDR3 coding DNA: TGTGCCAGTAGGGGGGGACTAGCGGGGGGTTCCTACGAGCAGTACTTC.

The CDR3 reads CASRQTTGRNEQFF. The CDR3, as DNA: TGTGCCAGCAGACAGACGACAGGGAGAAATGAGCAGTTCTTC. V and J are TRBV2 and TRBJ2-1; 7 bases are a match to TRBD1. Trimming cost V 6 bases and J 7 bases; bases outside gene matches: 9. The germline gives CDR1 SNHLY, CDR2 FYNNEI. CDR3 length equals 14 residues.

This clone was seen only once. The gene calls are TRBV11-2 and TRBJ2-1; 7 bases are a match to TRBD1. V shed 5 bases and J 8 bases; nucleotides not matched to a gene: 6. The CDR3 has 13 residues. CDR1 is SGHAT, CDR2 FQNNGV, per germline. CDR3 nucleotides: TGTGCCAGCAGCCCACAGGGGTTCCATGAGCAGTTCTTC. Encoded protein: CASSPQGFHEQFF.

The genes are TRBV16 and TRBJ1-2, with a tentative D call TRBD1 (6 bases). This CDR3 has 16 amino acids. Germline V gene data show CDR1 as KGHSY and CDR2 as FQNENV. V gave up 4 bases and J gave up 0 bases, with 15 bases separating them. The CDR3 region has the DNA TGTGCCAGCAGCCCCAGGGGTCAACCCGCTAACTATGGCTACACCTTC. Protein product: CASSPRGQPANYGYTF.